This T cell receptor (beta chain) was sequenced in a study of cytomegalovirus exposure and HLA in healthy donors. The PCR used 60 Vbeta and 13 Jbeta primers. Sequencing was performed with immunoSEQ multiplex PCR; in TCRdb, only in-frame clones are kept and a portion is missing. This table has over 35,000 clones, 60% to 75% appearing once. Trimming at V came to 8 bases and at J to 2 bases, leaving 11 bases not matched to a gene. The CDR3 spans 15 residues. Germline CDR1 and CDR2: GTSNPN and SVGIG (reference sequence). The TCR sequence derives from a man aged 40-49 years in good health and CMV-seronegative. The sample comprised PBMCs. The J gene is TRBJ2-3, the V gene TRBV30, with TRBD2 identical over 9 bases. The CDR3 nucleotides read TGTGCCACCGCGGGGGGCGGGGGGGTCACAGATACGCAGTATTTT. Amino acids: CATAGGGGVTDTQYF.